This TCR beta chain was profiled in a study of regulatory and conventional T cells in RAG deficiency. The ends lost 0 bases at V and 7 bases at J; junction bases unmatched: 4. The germline V gene encodes CDR1 SGHTA and CDR2 FQGNSA. The CDR3 has 16 amino acids. Only in-frame clones appear in the TCRdb table, and some are missing; sequencing was by immunoSEQ multiplex PCR. Of approximately 21,000 clones listed, approximately 95% are singletons. Genomic DNA came from blood conventional CD4+ T cells gated CD25-low CD127-high. In addition, the sample was reused for a study of regulatory T cells. That paper notes: Amplification used 52 TRBV primers and 13 TRBJ primers. Regulatory T cells showed the strongest V-J pair restriction and V/J gene skewing among patient repertoires.

The specimen was CD25- CD4+ T cells sorted from blood. The source of this sequence is a human donor in good health. J is TRBJ2-2 and V is TRBV7-2; 11 bases align to TRBD2. The CDR3 region has the DNA TGTGCCAGCAGCTTAGCTAGCGGGGGGGCCGGCGGGGAGCTGTTTTTT. Translation gives CASSLASGGAGGELFF.